The 19 T cell receptor beta chains reported below all come from one sample, sequenced in a study of OX40 agonist ivuxolimab in advanced cancers. Some clones are missing from TCRdb's copy, which holds only in-frame ones; the method was immunoSEQ multiplex PCR. This table has about 61,000 clones, roughly nine tenths appearing once. The source was CD4+ or CD8+ T cells sorted from blood, collected in a trial of the OX40 agonist ivuxolimab. Every receptor here comes from an adult with an advanced solid tumor such as melanoma, head and neck, liver or kidney cancer.

There are a few counts of this clone. The CDR3 DNA follows: TGTGCCAGCAGCTTAGTAGGCAGGGACTACGAGCAGTACTTC. This translates into CASSLVGRDYEQYF. The rearrangement uses TRBV7-2 and TRBJ2-7, with D tentatively TRBD1 (5 bases). V shed 1 base and J shed 3 bases, with 10 bases lying between them. CDR3 length: 14 amino acids. Germline values: CDR1 SGHTA, CDR2 FQGNSA.

This clone was seen once. The rearrangement joins TRBV18 to TRBJ1-4; possibly TRBD1 for D (5 bases). This CDR3 is built from 17 residues. Trimming took off 5 bases at V and 8 bases at J, with 24 bases between the two ends. The germline CDR1 and CDR2 sequences are KGHSH and LQKENI. CDR3 nucleotides: TGTGCCAGCTCATCGACGGGACGGACGGTGACAGTAGAAAAACTGTTTTTT. Its protein product is CASSSTGRTVTVEKLFF.

This chain connects TRBV6-4 to TRBJ2-3; TRBD1 agrees at 8 bases. The V segment lost 2 bases and the J segment 5 bases; nucleotides outside the gene matches: 12. This CDR3 comprises 17 residues. Germline CDR1 MRHNA, CDR2 SNTAGT. Here the CDR3 reads CASSDHGTGARRDTQYF. In DNA, the CDR3 is TGTGCCAGCAGTGACCATGGGACAGGTGCCCGTCGAGATACGCAGTATTTT.

The chain uses TRBV2 and TRBJ2-6; D not certain. Germline V gene sequence: CDR1 SNHLY, CDR2 FYNNEI. This CDR3 has 15 residues. The V and J ends lost 4 bases and 0 bases respectively, with 7 bases between them. CDR3 in amino acids: CASSGLSSGANVLTF. As DNA, the CDR3 is TGTGCCAGCAGTGGTCTTAGCTCTGGGGCCAACGTCCTGACTTTC.

This clone was detected once. This CDR3 is CASSLAAGSNQPQHF. The CDR3 region has the DNA TGTGCCAGCAGCTTAGCCGCGGGAAGCAATCAGCCCCAGCATTTT. The V and J genes are TRBV7-9 and TRBJ1-5; D is ambiguous. V was trimmed by 0 bases and J by 1 base, leaving 7 bases between them. Germline V gene lookup returns CDR1 SEHNR and CDR2 FQNEAQ (reference sequence). This CDR3 is 15 amino acids long. Full variable domain (missing parts from reference TRBV7-9 and TRBJ1-5): DTGVSQNPRHKITKRGQNVTFRCDPISEHNRLYWYRQTLGQGPEFLTYFQNEAQLEKSRLLSDRFSAERPKGSFSTLEIQRTEQGDSAMYLCASSLAAGSNQPQHFGDGTRLSIL.

The chain is built from TRBV2 and TRBJ2-5; D might be TRBD2 (6 bases). CDR3 length equals 15 residues. Germline CDR1 reads SNHLY; CDR2 reads FYNNEI. Trimming stripped 4 bases from V and 5 bases from J, with 17 bases between. In DNA form, the CDR3 reads TGTGCCAGCAGTGCCACGCTAGCTAGCGCGGAGACCCAGTACTTC. Translation gives CASSATLASAETQYF.

The genes are TRBV2 and TRBJ2-3; TRBD2 matches 9 bases. Germline lookup yields CDR1 SNHLY and CDR2 FYNNEI. Trimming cost V 0 bases and J 5 bases; bases outside gene matches: 12. The CDR3 has 18 residues. CDR3 in amino acids: CASSEALAGLAGKDTQYF. CDR3 DNA sequence: TGTGCCAGCAGTGAAGCGCTTGCGGGGCTAGCGGGGAAAGATACGCAGTATTTT.

This chain joins TRBV7-2 and TRBJ2-5, with D perhaps being TRBD1 or TRBD2 (5 bases each). Germline assignment: CDR1 SGHTA and CDR2 FQGNSA. This CDR3 contains 17 residues. Trimming removed 1 base from V and 0 bases from J, with 15 bases in between. CDR3 sequence (DNA): TGTGCCAGCAGCTTAGGTCCTGGGGGACCGTACCAAGAGACCCAGTACTTC. It translates to CASSLGPGGPYQETQYF.

The chain carries TRBV7-2 and TRBJ1-2; the match to TRBD1 covers 9 bases. Germline CDR1 SGHTA, CDR2 FQGNSA. The CDR3 has 14 amino acids. Germline trimming cut 3 bases from V and 7 bases from J; bases unmatched to any gene: 6. The CDR3 reads CASSFRDRAAGYTF. In nucleotides, the CDR3 is TGTGCCAGCAGCTTTAGGGACAGGGCTGCTGGCTACACCTTC.

The chain recombines TRBV5-5 with TRBJ1-2, with TRBD1 identical over 7 bases. Germline trimming cut 4 bases from V and 8 bases from J; bases unmatched to any gene: 8. The germline CDR1 and CDR2 sequences are SGHKS and YYEKEE (reference sequence). The CDR3 has 13 amino acids. CDR3 protein: CASSLLRQGGYTF. The CDR3 DNA sequence: TGTGCCAGCAGCCTCCTACGACAGGGAGGCTACACCTTC.

J is TRBJ1-1 and V is TRBV6-1; the D is unclear. Per germline, CDR1 MNHNS and CDR2 SASEGT. This CDR3 region has 11 residues. Trimming removed 5 bases from V and 10 bases from J, with 11 bases in between. In DNA form, the CDR3 reads TGTGCCAGCAGTCCCGGGAGAGGAGCTTTCTTT. As protein: CASSPGRGAFF.

This rearrangement joins TRBV5-1 to TRBJ2-7, with 8 positions matching TRBD2. This CDR3 has 14 residues. From germline, CDR1 is SGHRS and CDR2 YFSETQ. Trimming at V came to 3 bases and at J to 3 bases, leaving 5 bases not matched to a gene. CDR3 sequence: CASSYSGTSYEQYF. In DNA form, the CDR3 reads TGCGCCAGCAGCTACTCCGGGACTAGCTACGAGCAGTACTTC.

In its sample, this clone was seen a few times. The chain employs TRBV7-9 and TRBJ1-1; no clear D gene. Germline V lookup: CDR1 SEHNR, CDR2 FQNEAQ (reference sequence). This CDR3 has 18 residues. The V gene lost 3 bases and the J gene lost 1 base, with 21 bases spanning the gap. In DNA form, the CDR3 reads TGTGCCAGCAGCTTCGAGCTGGAGGTCGGGTTGGAGAACACTGAAGCTTTCTTT. It translates to CASSFELEVGLENTEAFF.

The chain uses TRBV6-1 and TRBJ2-1, with D unresolved. With 3 bases removed from V and 7 bases from J, the gap between germline ends came to 7 bases. CDR3 length: 12 residues. Germline CDR1 MNHNS, CDR2 SASEGT. CDR3 sequence reads: CASSEFGNEQFF. CDR3 coding DNA: TGTGCCAGCAGTGAGTTCGGAAATGAGCAGTTCTTC.

The count of this clone is one. Here the CDR3 reads CASSPRGGGSNQPQHF. CDR3 coding DNA: TGTGCCAGCAGTCCTAGGGGCGGAGGGAGCAATCAGCCCCAGCATTTT. The chain is built from TRBV28 and TRBJ1-5; weak D call: TRBD1 (5 bases). This CDR3 spans 16 amino acids. Germline loops: CDR1 MDHEN, CDR2 SYDVKM. V was clipped by 5 bases and J by 1 base, with 15 bases between them.

The table lists this clone with a count of one. The rearrangement joins TRBV16 to TRBJ2-2; D unclear. Between the trimmed V and J ends, which lost 1 base and 3 bases, there was a span of 9 bases. From germline, CDR1 is KGHSY and CDR2 FQNENV. The CDR3 length is 15 residues. The CDR3 is CASSQWNSYTGELFF. The CDR3 DNA follows: TGTGCCAGCAGCCAATGGAACAGCTACACCGGGGAGCTGTTTTTT.

This clone showed up just once. This sequence joins TRBV6-1 and TRBJ1-2; 8 bases map to TRBD1. There are 15 residues in the CDR3. The germline gives CDR1 MNHNS, CDR2 SASEGT. The V and J ends lost 3 bases and 4 bases, in that order; junction bases with no gene match: 7. The CDR3 region has the DNA TGTGCCAGCAGTGAGAACAGGGGGGCCCTCTATGGCTACACCTTC. It encodes CASSENRGALYGYTF.

The V gene is TRBV5-1, the J gene TRBJ2-2; no definite D call. This CDR3 is 15 amino acids long. The V end was cut by 2 bases, the J end by 1 base, with 9 bases between. CDR1 and CDR2 from the germline V gene are SGHRS and YFSETQ. CDR3 sequence: CASSFGNQNTGELFF. The DNA of the CDR3 is TGCGCCAGCAGCTTTGGCAATCAGAACACCGGGGAGCTGTTTTTT.

This chain links TRBV19 with TRBJ2-7; perhaps D is TRBD1 or TRBD2 (6 bases each). The CDR3 extends over 12 amino acids. The germline CDR1 and CDR2 sequences are LNHDA and SQIVND (reference sequence). Deletions cut 4 bases from V and 3 bases from J, with 7 bases between. CDR3 sequence (DNA): TGTGCCAGTAGTAAGGGGGGCTACGAGCAGTACTTC. Protein product: CASSKGGYEQYF. The full variable domain, rest sourced from reference TRBV19 and TRBJ2-7, is DGGITQSPKYLFRKEGQNVTLSCEQNLNHDAMYWYRQDPGQGLRLIYYSQIVNDFQKGDIAEGYSVSREKKESFPLTVTSAQKNPTAFYLCASSKGGYEQYFGPGTRLTVT.